This TCR beta chain was profiled in a study of T-cell reconstitution after alpha-beta-depleted transplantation in children. This clonotype came up a few times. Unique molecular identifiers were used to barcode this TCRbeta library. TCRdb reanalysed the PCR reads using MiXCR and keeps one entry per CDR3 protein. The data show around 500,000 distinct CDR3 sequences, around 12% seen once. Germline V gene data show CDR1 as LNHNV and CDR2 as YYDKDF (reference sequence). The CDR3 sequence is 18 residues long. V was clipped by 4 bases and J by 3 bases, with 24 bases between them. The chain has TRBV15 and TRBJ2-5; D possibly matches TRBD1 or TRBD2 (7 bases each). This TCR was recovered from a human donor who donated a stem cell graft to a child with combined immunodeficiency. The specimen was PBMCs from the stem cell graft donor, collected from the stem cell graft. The DNA of the CDR3 is TGTGCCACCAGCAAATGGGGGGGGGCTAGAGGGGGCGAAGAGACCCAGTACTTC. Translating it yields CATSKWGGARGGEETQYF.